The 20 T cell receptor beta chains presented below share a single source sample, sequenced in a study of blood T cell repertoires in COVID-19 (dated by TCRdb to about 2020). The library relied on the immunoSEQ multiplex PCR assay. In its TCRdb copy, this immuneACCESS table keeps in-frame sequences only and misses some clones. Where compared with another copy, unresolved V genes explain less than half of these, and the others have no known cause. This sample has around 80,000 clones in its table, and roughly four fifths of those were observed once. Roughly 12% of the sample is held by the ten biggest clonotypes. Sequencing was carried out using peripheral blood. The source of these receptors is a man older than 75 with acute or convalescent COVID-19.

The chain's CDR3 is CASRPGQLNTEAFF. As DNA, the CDR3 is TGTGCCAGCAGACCGGGACAGTTGAACACTGAAGCTTTCTTT. The chain combines TRBV2 with TRBJ1-1; 7 nucleotides match TRBD1. V was clipped by 6 bases and J by 0 bases; unmatched bases: 4. There are 14 residues in the CDR3. Per germline, CDR1 SNHLY and CDR2 FYNNEI.

The V gene is TRBV19, the J gene TRBJ1-5, with 9 positions matching TRBD1. This CDR3 has 15 amino acids. J lost 7 bases, V lost 3 bases, and 7 bases had no gene match. Germline CDR1 LNHDA, CDR2 SQIVND (reference sequence). The CDR3 is CASSITTGGGQPQHF. The CDR3 nucleotides are TGTGCCAGTAGTATCACCACAGGGGGCGGCCAGCCCCAGCATTTT.

This chain's CDR3 is CASSPGLAGAQGNEQFF. The CDR3 DNA is TGTGCCAGCTCACCAGGACTAGCGGGGGCTCAGGGAAATGAGCAGTTCTTC. This chain links TRBV18 with TRBJ2-1, with 13 bases that match TRBD2. The CDR3 covers 17 residues. Trimming at V came to 2 bases and at J to 7 bases, leaving 8 bases not matched to a gene. Germline CDR1 and CDR2: KGHSH and LQKENI.

The chain is built from TRBV19 and TRBJ1-1; unclear D gene. Germline CDR1 and CDR2: LNHDA and SQIVND (reference sequence). The CDR3 length is 11 residues. V lost 5 bases to trimming and J lost 10 bases, with 11 bases between them. This CDR3 reads CASSLDRGAFF. The CDR3 DNA reads TGTGCCAGTAGTCTGGACCGGGGAGCTTTCTTT. Together with reference TRBV19 and TRBJ1-1, the CDR3 gives the full variable domain: DGGITQSPKYLFRKEGQNVTLSCEQNLNHDAMYWYRQDPGQGLRLIYYSQIVNDFQKGDIAEGYSVSREKKESFPLTVTSAQKNPTAFYLCASSLDRGAFFGQGTRLTVV.

V is TRBV19 and J is TRBJ1-2, with D perhaps matching TRBD1 (6 bases). The germline V gene has CDR1 LNHDA and CDR2 SQIVND (reference sequence). V was pared by 3 bases and J by 4 bases, with 15 bases between. The CDR3 extends over 15 amino acids. The CDR3 reads CASSMGAQEVYGYTF. The CDR3 nucleotides read TGTGCCAGTAGTATGGGGGCCCAAGAGGTCTATGGCTACACCTTC.

This clone showed up just once. The chain recombines TRBV10-1 with TRBJ1-5; D is ambiguous. Germline loops: CDR1 WNHNN, CDR2 SYGVQD (reference sequence). This CDR3 is 14 amino acids long. The V gene lost 4 bases and the J gene lost 0 bases, with 7 bases spanning the gap. The CDR3 coding sequence is TGCGCCAGCAGTGGAGGTAATAGCAATCAGCCCCAGCATTTT. Residues: CASSGGNSNQPQHF.

This chain joins TRBV6-5 and TRBJ1-2, with TRBD1 as a possible D gene (5 bases). This CDR3 spans 14 amino acids. Germline V lookup: CDR1 MNHEY, CDR2 SVGAGI. Trimming took 0 bases from V and 7 from J, leaving 12 bases between them. This chain's CDR3 is CASSYSEPGSGYTF. Written as DNA, the CDR3 is TGTGCCAGCAGTTACTCTGAGCCAGGGTCTGGCTACACCTTC.

The CDR3 protein is CASSPGGRAITDTQYF. CDR3 nucleotides: TGTGCCAGCAGCCCCGGGGGTAGGGCCATCACAGATACGCAGTATTTT. The V call is TRBV7-3, the J call TRBJ2-3, with TRBD2 as a possible D gene (6 bases). Germline CDR1 reads SGHTA; CDR2 reads FQGTGA. The CDR3 has 16 amino acids. The V and J ends lost 5 bases and 2 bases respectively, with 17 bases between them.

V is TRBV7-2 and J is TRBJ1-3, with 7 bases that match TRBD1. Per the germline V gene, CDR1 is SGHTA and CDR2 is FQGNSA. With 8 bases clipped from V and 9 bases from J, the junction kept 13 bases outside the gene matches. The CDR3 sequence is 14 residues long. The CDR3 DNA reads TGTGCCAGCGCCCCGGGAGACAGGGTCACCACCATATATTTT. Residues: CASAPGDRVTTIYF.

The gene calls are TRBV19 and TRBJ1-2; no definite D call. The CDR3 extends over 15 amino acids. V gave up 7 bases and J gave up 0 bases, with 15 bases separating them. Germline V gives CDR1 LNHDA, CDR2 SQIVND (reference sequence). CDR3 DNA: TGTGCCAGTACCCACGGGATATTAGCTAACTATGGCTACACCTTC. Its protein product is CASTHGILANYGYTF.

This chain joins TRBV19 and TRBJ2-3; D may be TRBD2 (6 bases). Trimming took 4 bases from V and 4 from J, leaving 6 bases between them. This CDR3 is built from 12 residues. CDR1 and CDR2 from the germline V gene are LNHDA and SQIVND (reference sequence). CDR3 protein: CASSSGADTQYF. The CDR3 nucleotides are TGTGCCAGTAGTAGCGGGGCAGATACGCAGTATTTT.

This clone was counted between two and nine times. Additional DNA sequences in this sample encode the identical CDR3. The genes are TRBV12-3 or TRBV12-4 and TRBJ2-7, with 8 nucleotides matching TRBD1. This CDR3 is built from 12 residues. Germline trimming cut 6 bases from V and 5 bases from J; bases unmatched to any gene: 3. The CDR3 sequence is CASSRTGNEQYF. CDR3 DNA sequence: TGTGCCAGCAGCCGGACAGGGAACGAGCAGTACTTC.

The chain has TRBV7-9 and TRBJ1-1, with D possibly matching TRBD1 (5 bases). V gave up 3 bases and J gave up 5 bases, with 10 bases separating them. The CDR3 consists of 13 residues. CDR1 and CDR2 from the germline V gene are SEHNR and FQNEAQ (reference sequence). The CDR3 DNA sequence: TGTGCCAGCAGCTTCCAGGGTCAGACTGAAGCTTTCTTT. Its translation: CASSFQGQTEAFF.

This clone was counted once. The chain uses TRBV21-1 and TRBJ2-1; the D call of TRBD2 is as the table states it, not checked on the DNA. TRBV21-1 is a listed pseudogene. The CDR3 totals 17 residues. Written as DNA, the CDR3 is TGTGCCAGCAGCAAAGCGAAGGCGGGAACCAACTACAATGAGCAGTTCTTC. It codes for CASSKAKAGTNYNEQFF.

This rearrangement joins TRBV2 to TRBJ2-2; D may be TRBD1 (6 bases). V was cut by 6 bases and J by 1 base, with 12 bases left in between. The CDR3 length is 15 residues. Per germline, CDR1 SNHLY and CDR2 FYNNEI. The CDR3: CASRSGTLNTGELFF. The CDR3 nucleotides are TGTGCCAGCAGATCCGGGACACTGAACACCGGGGAGCTGTTTTTT.

The CDR3, as DNA: TGTGCCAGCATACAGCGGGGCCGCGCAGATACGCAGTATTTT. Amino acid sequence: CASIQRGRADTQYF. The gene calls are TRBV5-4 and TRBJ2-3, with 7 bases lining up with TRBD2. The CDR3 sequence is 14 residues long. Per germline, CDR1 SGHNT and CDR2 YYREEE (reference sequence). With V trimmed by 6 bases and J by 4 bases, 8 bases remained unmatched.

This clone was counted only a few times. V usage is TRBV4-2 and J usage is TRBJ1-5, with 10 bases lining up with TRBD1. CDR1 and CDR2 (germline): LGHNA, YNFKEQ. The V segment lost 1 base and the J segment 5 bases; nucleotides outside the gene matches: 2. The CDR3 is 15 residues long. CDR3 nucleotides: TGTGCCAGCAGCCAAGTTGGACAGGGGGATCAGCCCCAGCATTTT. Translation gives CASSQVGQGDQPQHF.

J is TRBJ2-3 and V is TRBV7-9, with a weak D call TRBD1 (6 bases). V was cut by 5 bases and J by 3 bases, with 12 bases left in between. The CDR3 contains 14 residues. CDR1 is SEHNR and CDR2 is FQNEAQ in the germline V gene (reference sequence). This chain's CDR3 is CASSRITGTDTQYF. CDR3 DNA sequence: TGTGCCAGCAGCAGAATAACAGGGACAGATACGCAGTATTTT.

The gene calls are TRBV4-2 and TRBJ1-6; D unclear. Germline values: CDR1 LGHNA, CDR2 YNFKEQ. The CDR3 length is 15 residues. Trimming pared 1 base from V and 7 bases from J, leaving 11 bases between. The CDR3 sequence is CASSQALAGNSPLHF. As DNA, the CDR3 is TGTGCCAGCAGCCAAGCTCTTGCGGGGAATTCACCCCTCCACTTT.

The V gene is TRBV21-1, the J gene TRBJ1-2; the tabulated D call, TRBD1, remains unverified against the DNA. TRBV21-1 is an annotated pseudogene. This CDR3 contains 15 residues. The CDR3 region has the DNA TGTGCCAGCAGCCGGGACAGGGGGCGTCGGGATGGCTACACCTTC. Translating gives CASSRDRGRRDGYTF.